The 19 T cell receptor beta chains given below trace back to one sample, sequenced in a study of CD8+ T cells in alopecia areata. After isolation, RNA underwent reverse transcription to generate cDNA as the sequencing template. Sequenced by immunoSEQ multiplex PCR; TCRdb stores in-frame clones only, minus some. This table holds 40,000 to 45,000 clones, 80% to 95% found once. Described treatment: oral pan-JAK inhibitor, 5-10 mg twice daily. The specimen was CD8+ T cells sorted from blood, collected at week 24, from a patient treated with tofacitinib. The receptors come from a human donor with alopecia areata.

CDR3: CASSSDGLAGALTYEQYF. The CDR3 bases are TGTGCCAGCAGTTCCGATGGACTAGCGGGGGCCCTTACCTACGAGCAGTACTTC. The chain is built from TRBV27 and TRBJ2-7, with 13 bases aligning to TRBD2. The junction had 11 bases not matched to a gene; V was cut back by 4 bases and J by 2 bases. The CDR3 loop spans 18 amino acids. Germline CDR1 reads MNHEY; CDR2 reads SMNVEV (reference sequence).

Comments on this clone: The same CDR3 arises from other DNA sequences in this sample as well. The chain employs TRBV4-3 and TRBJ2-1; 13 bases map to TRBD2. The CDR3 consists of 16 residues. The V segment lost 3 bases and the J segment 8 bases; nucleotides outside the gene matches: 7. Per germline, CDR1 LGHNA and CDR2 YSLEER. The CDR3 is CASSQELAGGIDEQFF. The CDR3, as DNA: TGCGCCAGCAGCCAGGAACTAGCGGGGGGGATCGATGAGCAGTTCTTC.

The gene calls are TRBV30 and TRBJ2-2; D might be TRBD2 (5 bases). The CDR3 is 15 amino acids. V lost 4 bases, J lost 5 bases, and 17 bases lay in between. CDR1 and CDR2 (germline): GTSNPN, SVGIG (reference sequence). CDR3 nucleotide sequence: TGTGCCTGGAAAGGGCACGAACGGGAAACCGGGGAGCTGTTTTTT. It is translated as CAWKGHERETGELFF.

CDR3 coding DNA: TGTGCCAGCAGCACACGACCCACCGCGGTCGAGCAGTACTTC. Its translation: CASSTRPTAVEQYF. The rearrangement uses TRBV27 and TRBJ2-7, with unresolved D. V lost 6 bases, J lost 6 bases, and 18 bases lay in between. This CDR3 comprises 14 residues. Germline CDR1 MNHEY, CDR2 SMNVEV (reference sequence).

This clone was seen just once. This chain joins TRBV29-1 and TRBJ2-3; D not certain. This CDR3 comprises 11 residues. Germline CDR1 reads SQVTM; CDR2 reads ANQGSEA. V was clipped by 3 bases and J by 4 bases, with 5 bases between them. CDR3 sequence: CSVESPDTQYF. The DNA for the CDR3 is TGCAGCGTTGAGTCACCAGATACGCAGTATTTT.

This chain connects TRBV7-2 to TRBJ2-7; TRBD2 matches at 12 bases. This CDR3 comprises 16 residues. After removal of 6 bases from V and 4 bases from J, the junction contained 10 bases not matched to a gene. Per germline, CDR1 SGHTA and CDR2 FQGNSA. CDR3: CASRLAGGPRSYEQYF. The DNA for the CDR3 is TGTGCCAGCAGACTAGCGGGGGGCCCCCGGTCGTACGAGCAGTACTTC.

This chain links TRBV25-1 with TRBJ2-5; D unresolved. The germline V and J ends were trimmed by 5 bases and 5 bases, with 9 bases remaining between them. The CDR3 contains 12 residues. Germline V gives CDR1 MGHDK, CDR2 SYGVNS. CDR3 protein: CASSHIGETQYF. CDR3 bases: TGTGCCAGCAGTCATATAGGGGAGACCCAGTACTTC.

The chain is built from TRBV7-9 and TRBJ2-7, with D perhaps being TRBD1 or TRBD2 (5 bases each). Trimming removed 4 bases at V and 3 bases at J, with 10 bases between. Germline CDR1 and CDR2: SEHNR and FQNEAQ (reference sequence). The CDR3 consists of 13 residues. CDR3: CASSWDANYEQYF. Written as DNA, the CDR3 is TGTGCCAGCAGCTGGGACGCTAACTACGAGCAGTACTTC.

The V and J genes are TRBV7-9 and TRBJ2-7, with TRBD1 as a possible D gene (6 bases). V lost 5 bases to trimming and J lost 2 bases, with 19 bases between them. In germline, CDR1 is SEHNR, CDR2 FQNEAQ (reference sequence). The CDR3 extends over 16 amino acids. CDR3 sequence (DNA): TGTGCCAGCAGCCCCCGACAGGCGGCCGGTCCCTACGAGCAGTACTTC. Translated, it gives CASSPRQAAGPYEQYF.

This clone was observed once. The rearrangement joins TRBV28 to TRBJ1-6, with D tentatively TRBD1 (5 bases). The CDR3 extends over 14 amino acids. Germline lookup yields CDR1 MDHEN and CDR2 SYDVKM. The ends were cut back, 6 bases at V and 10 bases at J, with 16 bases in the middle. CDR3 nucleotides: TGTGCCAGCAGGAAATTGACAGATTCCTCACCCCTCCACTTT. Its translation is CASRKLTDSSPLHF.

V is TRBV4-1 and J is TRBJ2-5, with D perhaps assigned TRBD1 or TRBD2 (5 bases each). Germline-derived CDR1 and CDR2 are MGHRA and YSYEKL. V was trimmed by 4 bases and J by 5 bases, leaving 20 bases between them. This CDR3 has 16 residues. The CDR3 region has the DNA TGCGCCAGCAGCCCGTCGGCTATCGGGGCCGTGGAGACCCAGTACTTC. Protein sequence: CASSPSAIGAVETQYF.

The genes are TRBV14 and TRBJ2-1; 15 bases match TRBD2. V trimming: 5 bases; J trimming: 5 bases; junction bases outside the gene matches: 4. The CDR3 totals 16 residues. Germline CDR1 SGHDN, CDR2 FVKESK. DNA of the CDR3: TGTGCCAGCAGCTCTTGGACTAGCGGGGGGGACAATGAGCAGTTCTTC. This codes for CASSSWTSGGDNEQFF.

The chain carries TRBV30 and TRBJ1-1, with 8 bases lining up with TRBD1. Germline V gene lookup returns CDR1 GTSNPN and CDR2 SVGIG (reference sequence). The V segment lost 5 bases and the J segment 2 bases; nucleotides outside the gene matches: 1. The CDR3 contains 12 residues. The CDR3 spells CAWGQGNTEAFF. DNA of the CDR3: TGTGCCTGGGGACAGGGCAACACTGAAGCTTTCTTT.

The chain employs TRBV7-9 and TRBJ2-5; D possibly corresponds to TRBD1 (6 bases). Germline V gene data show CDR1 as SEHNR and CDR2 as FQNEAQ (reference sequence). With 4 bases removed from V and 2 bases from J, the gap between germline ends came to 20 bases. The CDR3 spans 17 residues. The CDR3 bases are TGTGCCAGCAGCTCGCCTAGGGCAGGGGAAGGACAAGAGACCCAGTACTTC. It is translated as CASSSPRAGEGQETQYF.

The genes are TRBV12-2 and TRBJ2-4; the D call of TRBD1 is as the table states it, not checked on the DNA. TRBV12-2 is tagged as a pseudogene. The CDR3 runs to 18 residues. For the CDR3, the DNA is TGTGCAAGTCGCCCCGTTAGTTGGGACAGGGGAGCCAAAAACATTCAGTACTTC. It encodes CASRPVSWDRGAKNIQYF.

The genes are TRBV27 and TRBJ2-3; D tentatively reads TRBD1 or TRBD2 (7 bases each). Between the trimmed V and J ends, which lost 7 bases and 6 bases, there was a span of 17 bases. The V gene's germline CDR1 is MNHEY and CDR2 SMNVEV (reference sequence). The CDR3 contains 14 residues. CDR3 region: CASNHQGGLDTQYF. CDR3 nucleotides: TGTGCCAGCAACCATCAGGGGGGGTTGGATACGCAGTATTTT.

This rearrangement joins TRBV27 to TRBJ2-7; 10 nucleotides align to TRBD2. V shed 5 bases, J shed 7 bases, and the junction held 11 bases outside the gene matches. Germline CDR1 is MNHEY and CDR2 is SMNVEV (reference sequence). CDR3 length: 15 amino acids. The CDR3 loop reads CASSSTSGEILEQYF. The CDR3 DNA sequence: TGTGCCAGCAGTAGTACTAGCGGGGAAATACTGGAGCAGTACTTC.

The rearrangement links TRBV10-3 to TRBJ2-5; perhaps D is TRBD1 or TRBD2 (5 bases each). Deletions cut 3 bases from V and 5 bases from J, with 10 bases between. Germline V gives CDR1 ENHRY, CDR2 SYGVKD. The CDR3 has 13 amino acids. In DNA, the CDR3 is TGTGCCATCAGTGACTGGGGCGGGGAGACCCAGTACTTC. It yields the protein CAISDWGGETQYF.

This rearrangement joins TRBV10-3 to TRBJ1-1, with D maybe TRBD1 (5 bases). The CDR3 contains 15 residues. Trimming took off 0 bases at V and 7 bases at J, with 15 bases between the two ends. Germline values: CDR1 ENHRY, CDR2 SYGVKD. This chain's CDR3 is CAISESEERGDEAFF. The CDR3 DNA reads TGTGCCATCAGTGAGTCCGAGGAAAGGGGAGATGAAGCTTTCTTT.